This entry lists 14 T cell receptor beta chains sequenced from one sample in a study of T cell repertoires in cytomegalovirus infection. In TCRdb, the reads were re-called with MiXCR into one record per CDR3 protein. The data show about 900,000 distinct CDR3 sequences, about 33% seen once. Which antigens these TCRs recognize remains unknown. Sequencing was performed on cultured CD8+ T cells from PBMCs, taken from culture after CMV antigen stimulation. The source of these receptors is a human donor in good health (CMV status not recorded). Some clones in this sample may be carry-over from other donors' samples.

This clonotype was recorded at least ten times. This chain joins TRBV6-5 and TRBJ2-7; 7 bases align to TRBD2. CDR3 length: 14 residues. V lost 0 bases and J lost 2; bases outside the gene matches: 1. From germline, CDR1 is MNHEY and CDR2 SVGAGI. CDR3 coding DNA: TGTGCCAGCAGTTACTCGAGCGGGACCTACGAGCAGTACGTC. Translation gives CASSYSSGTYEQYV.

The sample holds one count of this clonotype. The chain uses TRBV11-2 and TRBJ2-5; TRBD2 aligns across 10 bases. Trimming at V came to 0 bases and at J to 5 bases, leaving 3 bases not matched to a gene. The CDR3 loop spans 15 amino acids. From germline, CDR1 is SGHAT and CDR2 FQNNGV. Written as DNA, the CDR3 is TGTGCCAGCAGCTTAGAGGGTAGCGGGGGGGAGACCCAGTACTTC. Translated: CASSLEGSGGETQYF.

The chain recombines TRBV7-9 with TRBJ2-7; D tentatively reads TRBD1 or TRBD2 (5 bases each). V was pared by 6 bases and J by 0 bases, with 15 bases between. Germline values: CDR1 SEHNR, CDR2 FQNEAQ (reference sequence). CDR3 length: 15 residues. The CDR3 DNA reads TGTGCCAGCAGTACGAGGGACCACCCCTCCTACGAGCAGTACTTC. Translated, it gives CASSTRDHPSYEQYF.

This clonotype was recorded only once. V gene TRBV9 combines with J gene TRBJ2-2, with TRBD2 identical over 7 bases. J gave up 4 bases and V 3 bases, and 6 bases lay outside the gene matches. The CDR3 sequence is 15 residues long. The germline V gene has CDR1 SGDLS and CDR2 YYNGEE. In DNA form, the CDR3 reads TGTGCCAGCAGCGCCGGGACTACATCCACCGGGGAGCTGTTTTTT. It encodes CASSAGTTSTGELFF.

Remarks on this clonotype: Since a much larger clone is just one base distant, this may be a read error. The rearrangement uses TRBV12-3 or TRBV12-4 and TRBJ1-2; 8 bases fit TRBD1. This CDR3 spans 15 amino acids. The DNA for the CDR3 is TGTACCAGCAGTTTAAACCTCCCGGGACAGGATGGCTACACCTTC. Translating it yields CTSSLNLPGQDGYTF.

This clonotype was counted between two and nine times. DNA for the CDR3: TGTGCCAGCAGTTACTCCCCGTGGGGGGAGGATGGCTACACCTTC. Protein product: CASSYSPWGEDGYTF. J is TRBJ1-2 and V is TRBV6-5, with D possibly matching TRBD1 (5 bases). The V gene lost 0 bases and the J gene lost 6 bases, with 14 bases spanning the gap. Germline lookup yields CDR1 MNHEY and CDR2 SVGAGI. The CDR3 covers 15 residues.

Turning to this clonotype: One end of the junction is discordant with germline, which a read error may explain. The DNA of the CDR3 is TGTGCTAGCAGCGTACCCTCAGCGGGGGGTTTGACAGATACGCAGTATTTT. It yields the protein CASSVPSAGGLTDTQYF. V and J are TRBV9 and TRBJ2-3, with 9 bases identical to TRBD2. Germline V gives CDR1 SGDLS, CDR2 YYNGEE. This CDR3 region has 17 residues.

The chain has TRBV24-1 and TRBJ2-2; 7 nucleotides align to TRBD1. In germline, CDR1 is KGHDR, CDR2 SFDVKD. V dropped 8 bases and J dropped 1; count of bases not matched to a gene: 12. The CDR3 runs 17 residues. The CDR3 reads CATTPRRGQMNTGELFF. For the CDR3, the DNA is TGTGCCACCACCCCCCGAAGGGGACAGATGAACACCGGGGAGCTGTTTTTT.

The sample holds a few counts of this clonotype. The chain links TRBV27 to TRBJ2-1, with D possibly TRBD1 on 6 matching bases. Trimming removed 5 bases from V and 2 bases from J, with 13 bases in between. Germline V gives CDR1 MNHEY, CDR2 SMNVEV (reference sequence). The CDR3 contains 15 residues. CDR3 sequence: CASSMSAGAYNEQFF. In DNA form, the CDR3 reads TGTGCCAGCAGTATGTCGGCAGGGGCCTACAATGAGCAGTTCTTC.

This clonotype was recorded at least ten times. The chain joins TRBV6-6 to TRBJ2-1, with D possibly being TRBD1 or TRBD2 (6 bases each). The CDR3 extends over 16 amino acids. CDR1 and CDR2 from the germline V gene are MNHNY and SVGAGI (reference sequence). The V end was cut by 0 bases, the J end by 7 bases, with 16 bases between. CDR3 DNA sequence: TGTGCCAGCAGTTACTCGAACGGGGGCCTCTGGAATGAGCAGTTCTTC. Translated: CASSYSNGGLWNEQFF.

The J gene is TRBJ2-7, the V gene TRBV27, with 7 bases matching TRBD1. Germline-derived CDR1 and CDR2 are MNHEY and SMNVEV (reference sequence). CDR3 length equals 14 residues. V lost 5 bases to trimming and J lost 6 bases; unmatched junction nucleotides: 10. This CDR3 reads CASSAGTEIAEQYV. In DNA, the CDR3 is TGTGCCAGCAGTGCCGGGACAGAGATTGCCGAGCAGTACGTC.

In nucleotides, the CDR3 is TGTGCCAGCAGTCTAGATGGGGAGTTTGAAAAACTGTTTTTT. Translating it yields CASSLDGEFEKLFF. The V call is TRBV28, the J call TRBJ1-4; no definite D call. This CDR3 comprises 14 residues. Deletions cut 5 bases from V and 7 bases from J, with 14 bases between. Germline V gene data show CDR1 as MDHEN and CDR2 as SYDVKM.

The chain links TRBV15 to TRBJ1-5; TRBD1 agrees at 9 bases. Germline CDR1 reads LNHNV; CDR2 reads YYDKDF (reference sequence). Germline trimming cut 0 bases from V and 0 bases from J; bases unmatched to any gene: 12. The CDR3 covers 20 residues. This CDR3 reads CATSRDRGGQGKYSNQPQHF. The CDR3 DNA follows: TGTGCCACCAGCAGAGATCGAGGGGGACAGGGAAAATATAGCAATCAGCCCCAGCATTTT.

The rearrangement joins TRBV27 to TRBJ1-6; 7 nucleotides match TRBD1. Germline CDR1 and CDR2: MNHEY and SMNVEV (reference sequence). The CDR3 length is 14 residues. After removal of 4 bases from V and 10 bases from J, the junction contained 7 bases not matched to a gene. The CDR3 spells CASSYWDRDSPLHF. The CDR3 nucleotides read TGTGCCAGCAGTTACTGGGACAGAGACTCACCCCTCCACTTT.